These 14 T cell receptor beta chains were all obtained from the same sample, sequenced in a study of breast tumors, draining lymph nodes, adjacent tissues. Samples came from axillary lymph nodes draining the breast cancer. Each CDR3 protein gets one entry after TCRdb re-called the multiplex PCR reads with MiXCR. The sample shows some 170,000 distinct CDR3 sequences, about 30% of them seen only once. Sequencing was done on a sample of axillary lymph node tissue. The source of these receptors is a female donor with breast cancer. Some clones in this sample may be carry-over from other donors' samples.

This clonotype has ten or more counts. The CDR3 is CASSLSGSGGANVLTF. The CDR3 nucleotides read TGTGCCAGCAGCTTGTCGGGGTCCGGGGGGGCCAACGTCCTGACTTTC. V usage is TRBV5-4 and J usage is TRBJ2-6; a weak D match, TRBD2 (5 bases). The CDR3 runs to 16 residues. The V gene's germline CDR1 is SGHNT and CDR2 YYREEE (reference sequence). V dropped 1 base and J dropped 4 bases, with 12 bases sitting between them.

At least ten counts were recorded for this clonotype. The V gene is TRBV5-4, the J gene TRBJ2-3, with 12 bases lining up with TRBD2. The CDR3 contains 16 residues. From germline, CDR1 is SGHNT and CDR2 YYREEE (reference sequence). Losses at the gene ends were 4 bases for V and 4 bases for J; bases not matched to a gene: 7. The CDR3 bases are TGTGCCAGCAGCGATCTAGCGGGAGGGCCGTCAGATACGCAGTATTTT. Protein product: CASSDLAGGPSDTQYF.

This clonotype was counted ten times or more. The chain uses TRBV7-8 and TRBJ1-5; D might be TRBD1 (6 bases). Germline V lookup: CDR1 SGHVS, CDR2 FQNEAQ. V lost 5 bases and J 4 bases, leaving 15 bases between the germline ends. The CDR3 length is 15 residues. CDR3 protein: CASSPQDSLNQPQHF. CDR3 coding DNA: TGTGCCAGCAGCCCTCAGGACAGCCTTAATCAGCCCCAGCATTTT.

This clonotype has a count of ten or more. J is TRBJ2-7 and V is TRBV7-9; D not certain. The CDR3 extends over 12 amino acids. With 6 bases removed from V and 4 bases from J, the gap between germline ends came to 10 bases. Germline values: CDR1 SEHNR, CDR2 FQNEAQ (reference sequence). As DNA, the CDR3 is TGTGCCAGCAGTGTAAGAGGATACGAGCAGTACTTC. The encoded protein is CASSVRGYEQYF. Full variable domain (rest looked up from reference TRBV7-9 and TRBJ2-7): DTGVSQNPRHKITKRGQNVTFRCDPISEHNRLYWYRQTLGQGPEFLTYFQNEAQLEKSRLLSDRFSAERPKGSFSTLEIQRTEQGDSAMYLCASSVRGYEQYFGPGTRLTVT.

In this sample, this clonotype turned up a few times. This could be a read error, since a much larger clone is one nucleotide away. The chain recombines TRBV11-2 with TRBJ2-7; D is unclear. The length of the CDR3 is 15 residues. Trimming left V 3 bases short and J 5 bases short, with 17 bases between. Germline CDR1 SGHAT, CDR2 FQNNGV. Here the CDR3 reads CASSFTTVTFNEQYF. The CDR3 nucleotides read TGTGCCAGCAGCTTTACGACTGTGACATTCAACGAGCAGTACTTC.

This clonotype has ten or more counts. The chain is built from TRBV3-1 and TRBJ2-5; TRBD2 agrees at 15 bases. The trim removed 1 base at V and 5 bases at J, leaving 5 bases unmatched. The CDR3 runs 17 residues. CDR1 and CDR2 from the germline V gene are LGHDT and YNNKEL (reference sequence). CDR3 in DNA: TGTGCCAGCAGCCAAGGGACTAGCGGGGGGGCCTGGGAGACCCAGTACTTC. It codes for CASSQGTSGGAWETQYF.

With respect to this clonotype: With a much larger clone just one base away, this may be a read error. The genes are TRBV2 and TRBJ2-5; D may be TRBD1 (5 bases). V dropped 4 bases and J dropped 0 bases, with 18 bases sitting between them. The CDR3 contains 17 residues. Germline CDR1 is SNHLY and CDR2 is FYNNEI. The CDR3 sequence is CASSGPPAGSHQETQYF. The DNA for the CDR3 is TGTGCCAGCAGTGGCCCTCCGGCAGGGTCTCACCAAGAGACCCAGTACTTC.

V usage is TRBV7-9 and J usage is TRBJ1-3, with 8 bases that match TRBD1. Germline CDR1 SEHNR, CDR2 FQNEAQ (reference sequence). The trim removed 5 bases at V and 3 bases at J, leaving 6 bases unmatched. The CDR3 is 15 amino acids. The CDR3 nucleotides read TGTGCCAGCAGCGGACAGGGTAGGGGTGGAAACACCATATATTTT. Encoded protein: CASSGQGRGGNTIYF.

The chain is built from TRBV7-8 and TRBJ1-3; unclear D gene. V was pared by 4 bases and J by 0 bases, with 7 bases between. Per the germline V gene, CDR1 is SGHVS and CDR2 is FQNEAQ. The CDR3 runs 14 residues. CDR3 region: CASSSRYSGNTIYF. Here the CDR3 DNA reads TGTGCCAGCAGCTCACGGTACTCTGGAAACACCATATATTTT.

Worth noting for this clonotype: The CDR3 end shows no conserved phenylalanine or tryptophan, and so a read error is likely. The J gene is TRBJ1-1, the V gene TRBV4-2; a weak D match, TRBD1 (5 bases). Germline CDR1 is LGHNA and CDR2 is YNFKEQ. The V and J ends lost 1 base and 1 base respectively, with 10 bases between them. This CDR3 spans 15 amino acids. The CDR3 DNA sequence: TGTGCCAGCAGCCAAGTGGGGGGAGCGAACACTGAAGCTTTCTTG. Its translation: CASSQVGGANTEAFL.

This clonotype was picked up a small number of times. The V call is TRBV6-5, the J call TRBJ2-3; TRBD1 aligns across 8 bases. V shed 5 bases, J shed 4 bases, and the junction held 5 bases outside the gene matches. Germline-derived CDR1 and CDR2 are MNHEY and SVGAGI. The CDR3 extends over 14 amino acids. The CDR3 loop reads CASSRDRLSDTQYF. Here the CDR3 DNA reads TGTGCCAGCAGTCGGGACAGGTTATCAGATACGCAGTATTTT.

This clonotype has a count of ten or more. CDR3 DNA: TGTGCCAGCAGTAAACAGGGCTTAGACTATGGCTACACCTTC. Amino acids: CASSKQGLDYGYTF. The chain couples TRBV6-6 to TRBJ1-2; tentatively, D is TRBD1 (6 bases). V gave up 5 bases and J gave up 3 bases, with 13 bases separating them. The CDR3 length is 14 residues. Germline assignment: CDR1 MNHNY and CDR2 SVGAGI (reference sequence).

In its sample, this clonotype was seen many times. This chain joins TRBV6-5 and TRBJ1-4, with a possible D match to TRBD1 (6 bases). V gave up 6 bases and J gave up 3 bases, with 17 bases separating them. This CDR3 comprises 16 residues. The germline V gene encodes CDR1 MNHEY and CDR2 SVGAGI. This CDR3 is CASSRRGTPPNEKLFF. DNA for the CDR3: TGTGCCAGCAGCCGCCGAGGGACACCCCCTAATGAAAAACTGTTTTTT.

This clonotype was counted between two and nine times. A much larger clone differs by one base, so this may be a read error. The rearrangement uses TRBV6-6 and TRBJ2-7; a weak D match, TRBD2 (7 bases). CDR1 is MNHNY, CDR2 SVGAGI, per germline (reference sequence). V was clipped by 10 bases and J by 1 base, with 17 bases between them. This CDR3 has 14 amino acids. CDR3 amino acids: CATRRGGGSYEQYF. Here the CDR3 DNA reads TGTGCCACAAGGCGGGGAGGGGGGTCCTACGAGCAGTACTTC.